This paragraph covers one T cell receptor (beta chain) sequence. As yet, its antigen is unknown. PCR employed 60 Vbeta and 13 Jbeta primers. Profiling relied on immunoSEQ multiplex PCR, and the TCRdb table lists in-frame clones only, not all of them. The table shows 150,000 or so clones, with 65% to 80% occurring only once. The V segment lost 1 base and the J segment 9 bases; nucleotides outside the gene matches: 11. The CDR3 length is 15 residues. Germline V gene lookup returns CDR1 SQVTM and CDR2 ANQGSEA. The data originate from a study of cytomegalovirus exposure and HLA in healthy donors. Study observations and caveats: V- and J-gene trimming of TCR beta was linked (in a later analysis) to a missense DCLRE1C variant. Through in vitro validation, three CMV-associated chains were shown to be specific for CMV antigens. Some public TCRs appeared in many individuals, while most sequences were rare. Data from an earlier analysis indicated that most TCR beta V segments were productive either about 90% or about 30% of the time.

Sequences were obtained from PBMCs. The J gene is TRBJ2-2, the V gene TRBV29-1, with 7 bases aligning to TRBD1. This TCR was recovered from a man aged 35 to 55 in good health and CMV-seropositive. CDR3 in amino acids: CSVEGSQTGRRELFF. CDR3 nucleotide sequence: TGCAGCGTTGAAGGGTCTCAGACAGGGAGAAGGGAGCTGTTTTTT.